A selection of T cell receptor beta chains follows, all from one sample in a study of T cells in Graves' hyperthyroidism and ophthalmopathy. TCRdb redid the calling of the multiplex PCR reads with MiXCR, one entry per CDR3 protein. The sample records some 250,000 distinct CDR3 sequences, 13% to 15% being singletons. Source material: blood. These receptor sequences come from a woman aged 50 to 65 with Graves' hyperthyroidism that later progressed to Graves' ophthalmopathy. Each CDR3 is given with its conserved first and last residue. The order of the fields is V gene, clone size, J gene, CDR3 length, D gene, CDR3 protein, CDR3 DNA. A D gene is named only where the DNA matches it firmly. Only part of the rows carry a size: once, few, many, or a class if the clone is expanded.

V: TRBV28
size: many
J: TRBJ2-7
length: 12
D: TRBD1
CDR3: CASSPGQGGQYF
DNA: TGTGCCAGCAGTCCAGGACAGGGTGGGCAGTACTTC

V: TRBV18
size: once
J: TRBJ1-6
length: 12
D: .
CDR3: CASSPLNSPLHF
DNA: TGTGCCAGCTCACCACTAAATTCACCCCTCCACTTT

V: TRBV7-3
size: .
J: TRBJ2-7
length: 15
D: TRBD1
CDR3: CASSSGTGKLYEQYF
DNA: TGTGCCAGCAGCTCAGGGACAGGGAAACTATACGAGCAGTACTTC

V: TRBV7-9
size: .
J: TRBJ2-3
length: 14
D: .
CDR3: CASNPGGLTDTQYF
DNA: TGTGCCAGCAACCCCGGGGGCCTCACAGATACGCAGTATTTT

V: TRBV27
size: many
J: TRBJ2-1
length: 15
D: TRBD2
CDR3: CASSSLADKDNEQFF
DNA: TGTGCCAGCAGTTCCCTAGCGGACAAAGACAATGAGCAGTTCTTC

V: TRBV28
size: many
J: TRBJ2-5
length: 15
D: .
CDR3: CASSRPPGHEETQYF
DNA: TGTGCCAGCAGTCGTCCTCCGGGACACGAAGAGACCCAGTACTTC

V: TRBV25-1
size: .
J: TRBJ1-6
length: 13
D: TRBD1
CDR3: CASGQGKNSPLHF
DNA: TGTGCCAGCGGACAGGGGAAGAATTCACCCCTCCACTTT

V: TRBV20-1
size: .
J: TRBJ1-6
length: 14
D: .
CDR3: CSARDPGWHSPLHF
DNA: TGCAGTGCTAGAGATCCAGGGTGGCATTCACCCCTCCACTTT

V: TRBV2
size: many
J: TRBJ2-3
length: 15
D: .
CDR3: CASSPTYRAPDTQYF
DNA: TGTGCCAGCAGCCCCACTTACCGGGCCCCAGATACGCAGTATTTT

V: TRBV12-3/TRBV12-4
size: many
J: TRBJ1-5
length: 12
D: .
CDR3: CASNGQNQPQHF
DNA: TGTGCCAGCAACGGCCAAAATCAGCCCCAGCATTTT

V: TRBV20-1
size: .
J: TRBJ2-7
length: 13
D: .
CDR3: CSARVRDTYEQYF
DNA: TGCAGTGCTAGAGTCAGGGACACCTACGAGCAGTACTTC

V: TRBV27
size: many
J: TRBJ1-1
length: 15
D: .
CDR3: CASSLKAQGNTEAFF
DNA: TGTGCCAGCAGTTTAAAAGCCCAGGGGAACACTGAAGCTTTCTTT

V: TRBV7-9
size: few
J: TRBJ2-2
length: 15
D: TRBD1
CDR3: CASSFRNRGPGELFF
DNA: TGTGCCAGCAGCTTCCGTAACAGGGGGCCCGGGGAGCTGTTTTTT

V: TRBV20-1
size: .
J: TRBJ2-1
length: 16
D: TRBD2
CDR3: CSASPLGAGAPNEQFF
DNA: TGCAGTGCTAGCCCTCTAGGAGCGGGAGCCCCTAATGAGCAGTTCTTC

V: TRBV10-2
size: few
J: TRBJ2-2
length: 14
D: .
CDR3: CATRRFESPGELFF
DNA: TGCGCCACCCGACGATTTGAGAGTCCCGGGGAGCTGTTTTTT

V: TRBV29-1
size: .
J: TRBJ1-1
length: 12
D: .
CDR3: CASPGLNTEASF
DNA: TGCGCCTCCCCCGGGCTGAACACTGAAGCTTCCTTT

V: TRBV11-2
size: many
J: TRBJ2-4
length: 14
D: .
CDR3: CASSLVAGQDIQYF
DNA: TGTGCCAGCAGCTTAGTAGCGGGACAGGACATTCAGTACTTC

V: TRBV4-1
size: few
J: TRBJ1-6
length: 15
D: TRBD1
CDR3: CASSLPGQGNSPLHF
DNA: TGCGCCAGCAGCCTACCGGGACAGGGAAATTCACCCCTCCACTTT

V: TRBV6-1
size: many
J: TRBJ2-7
length: 16
D: .
CDR3: CASSEARGRSFYEQYF
DNA: TGTGCCAGCAGTGAAGCCCGGGGCAGGAGCTTCTACGAGCAGTACTTC

V: TRBV19
size: few
J: TRBJ1-6
length: 15
D: TRBD1
CDR3: CASSGRTGWDSPLHF
DNA: TGTGCCAGTAGTGGGAGGACAGGGTGGGATTCACCCCTCCACTTT

V: TRBV7-2
size: .
J: TRBJ2-7
length: 12
D: .
CDR3: CASSLISHEQYF
DNA: TGTGCCAGCAGCTTAATCTCCCACGAGCAGTACTTC

V: TRBV2
size: many
J: TRBJ2-6
length: 16
D: .
CDR3: CASSLNFGSGANVLTF
DNA: TGTGCCAGCAGCTTAAATTTCGGCTCTGGGGCCAACGTCCTGACTTTC

V: TRBV6-1
size: many
J: TRBJ1-2
length: 14
D: .
CDR3: CASSGDGQNYGYTF
DNA: TGTGCCAGCAGCGGCGACGGGCAGAACTATGGCTACACCTTC

V: TRBV7-9
size: .
J: TRBJ1-2
length: 19
D: TRBD1
CDR3: CASSGTGTANTGTKYGYTF
DNA: TGTGCCAGCAGCGGGACCGGGACAGCTAACACCGGGACAAAGTATGGCTACACCTTC

V: TRBV20-1
size: many
J: TRBJ2-3
length: 14
D: .
CDR3: CSATVRGGADTQYF
DNA: TGCAGTGCTACCGTAAGGGGTGGCGCAGATACGCAGTATTTT

V: TRBV11-2
size: many
J: TRBJ2-1
length: 16
D: TRBD1
CDR3: CASRSTGQGAYNEQFF
DNA: TGTGCCAGCAGGTCTACCGGACAGGGTGCCTACAATGAGCAGTTCTTC

V: TRBV2
size: .
J: TRBJ1-2
length: 16
D: TRBD1
CDR3: CASSEVWTGGDYDYTF
DNA: TGTGCCAGCAGTGAAGTTTGGACAGGGGGGGACTATGACTACACCTTC

V: TRBV15
size: many
J: TRBJ2-7
length: 15
D: .
CDR3: CATSRDSGGVYEQYF
DNA: TGTGCCACCAGCAGAGATTCGGGCGGGGTCTACGAGCAGTACTTC

V: TRBV3-1
size: many
J: TRBJ2-7
length: 14
D: TRBD2
CDR3: CASSQASGRGEQYF
DNA: TGTGCCAGCAGCCAGGCTAGCGGGAGAGGCGAGCAGTACTTC

V: TRBV28
size: once
J: TRBJ2-7
length: 14
D: .
CDR3: CASSHLTGYYEQYF
DNA: TGTGCCAGCAGTCATCTGACAGGATACTACGAGCAGTACTTC

V: TRBV29-1
size: many
J: TRBJ1-5
length: 14
D: .
CDR3: CSVDGGGRNQPQHF
DNA: TGCAGCGTTGATGGGGGAGGACGCAATCAGCCCCAGCATTTT

V: TRBV20-1
size: many
J: TRBJ2-1
length: 16
D: TRBD2
CDR3: CSASHIRGEGIDEQFF
DNA: TGCAGTGCTAGCCATATCCGTGGGGAGGGCATCGATGAGCAGTTCTTC

V: TRBV20-1
size: many
J: TRBJ2-1
length: 11
D: .
CDR3: CSAMDQYEQFF
DNA: TGCAGTGCCATGGACCAGTACGAGCAGTTCTTC

V: TRBV27
size: .
J: TRBJ1-2
length: 12
D: .
CDR3: CASSFKGLGYTF
DNA: TGTGCCAGCAGTTTTAAGGGGCTTGGCTACACCTTC

V: TRBV6-1
size: many
J: TRBJ1-1
length: 13
D: .
CDR3: CAGNRELNTEAFF
DNA: TGTGCCGGAAACAGGGAGTTGAACACTGAAGCTTTCTTT

V: TRBV20-1
size: many
J: TRBJ1-1
length: 11
D: .
CDR3: CSALEVGYAFF
DNA: TGCAGTGCCCTAGAGGTTGGGTATGCTTTCTTT